These T cell receptor beta chains were read from a single sample in a study of T cells after yellow fever vaccination. Using its own MiXCR run on the 5' RACE reads, TCRdb lists one record per CDR3 protein. The sample contains around 300,000 distinct CDR3 sequences, about 4% of which appear only once. Sequenced material: PBMCs, taken 5 days after the yellow fever booster vaccination. The receptors stem from a man between 18 and 35 years old who received the YFV17D yellow fever vaccine. The CDR3 runs from the conserved cysteine through the conserved F or W. The D gene is left open where the match is weak. For some rows the clone size is stated as once, few or many, or as a class when expanded; others skip it.

D	V	size	J	CDR3	DNA
TRBD2	TRBV18	-	TRBJ2-1	CASSPSGGNNEQFF	TGTGCCAGCTCACCTTCGGGGGGTAACAATGAGCAGTTCTTC
TRBD1	TRBV3-1	-	TRBJ2-1	CASSQDPRPGTGGPEQFF	TGTGCCAGCAGCCAAGATCCCCGCCCCGGGACAGGGGGCCCTGAGCAGTTCTTC
-	TRBV15	many	TRBJ2-7	CATSRDSGNSEQYF	TGTGCCACCAGCAGAGACTCAGGGAACTCCGAGCAGTACTTC
-	TRBV20-1	few	TRBJ1-5	CSAGSGLEQPQHF	TGCAGTGCTGGATCCGGGCTGGAACAGCCCCAGCATTTT
-	TRBV6-5	few	TRBJ1-3	CASRRVSGNTIYF	TGTGCCAGCAGAAGGGTCTCTGGAAACACCATATATTTT
-	TRBV6-2/TRBV6-3	many	TRBJ1-5	CASSYLRQGRTHAGQPQHF	TGTGCCAGCAGTTACCTGAGACAAGGCCGGACCCACGCGGGTCAGCCCCAGCATTTT
TRBD2	TRBV20-1	few	TRBJ2-3	CSAPPTLRGRRAGTDTQYF	TGCAGTGCCCCCCCGACTTTGCGGGGGAGGAGAGCCGGCACAGATACGCAGTATTTT
TRBD1	TRBV28	-	TRBJ1-2	CASSFRTGTLNYGYTF	TGTGCCAGCAGTTTCAGGACAGGAACCCTAAACTATGGCTACACCTTC
-	TRBV7-6	few	TRBJ2-3	CASSAPKDTQYF	TGTGCCAGCAGCGCCCCGAAGGATACGCAGTATTTT
-	TRBV3-1	-	TRBJ2-2	CASSRLRNTGELFF	TGTGCCAGCAGCCGCCTGCGGAACACCGGGGAGCTGTTTTTT
TRBD2	TRBV7-9	few	TRBJ2-5	CASSSRLAGPSETQYF	TGTGCCAGCAGCTCGAGACTAGCGGGGCCGAGTGAGACCCAGTACTTC
-	TRBV12-3/TRBV12-4	-	TRBJ1-1	CASRSQPGLQTEAFF	TGTGCCAGCAGGAGCCAACCAGGGTTGCAAACTGAAGCTTTCTTT
-	TRBV7-3	many	TRBJ2-3	CASSQEGDTQYF	TGTGCCAGCAGCCAGGAGGGGGATACGCAGTATTTT
-	TRBV4-2	-	TRBJ1-2	CASSQGEGPRIGYTF	TGTGCCAGCAGCCAAGGGGAAGGGCCCCGTATCGGCTACACCTTC
-	TRBV5-1	many	TRBJ2-1	CASSWTTDYNEQFF	TGCGCCAGCAGCTGGACTACCGACTACAATGAGCAGTTCTTC
-	TRBV5-6	-	TRBJ2-3	CASTLAGSGRTDTQYF	TGTGCCAGCACCTTAGCCGGGAGCGGACGCACAGATACGCAGTATTTT
-	TRBV20-1	few	TRBJ1-5	CSAGRADQPQHF	TGCAGTGCGGGCCGGGCGGATCAGCCCCAGCATTTT
TRBD1	TRBV5-1	few	TRBJ1-6	CASSLLDRGSSYNSPLHF	TGCGCCAGCAGCTTGTTGGACAGGGGGAGCTCCTATAATTCACCCCTCCACTTT
-	TRBV12-5	many	TRBJ1-3	CASGLSSGNTIYF	TGTGCTAGTGGTTTGTCTTCTGGAAACACCATATATTTT
-	TRBV11-2	many	TRBJ2-1	CASRARLVDYNEQFF	TGTGCCAGCAGAGCTCGGCTGGTCGACTACAATGAGCAGTTCTTC
-	TRBV6-5	-	TRBJ2-1	CASTPIDPQFF	TGTGCCAGCACCCCTATTGACCCCCAGTTCTTC
-	TRBV20-1	many	TRBJ1-6	CSASPGIPSPLHF	TGCAGTGCTAGCCCGGGGATCCCTTCACCCCTCCACTTT
TRBD1	TRBV12-3/TRBV12-4	few	TRBJ2-2	CASSLHPGTGTGELFF	TGTGCCAGCAGTCTCCACCCCGGGACAGGAACCGGGGAGCTGTTTTTT
TRBD1	TRBV24-1	-	TRBJ2-2	CATSDVFGQDTGELFF	TGTGCCACCAGTGATGTTTTCGGACAGGACACCGGGGAGCTGTTTTTT
-	TRBV18	few	TRBJ2-1	CASSPLSGTFNEQFF	TGTGCCAGCTCACCGCTGTCGGGAACTTTCAATGAGCAGTTCTTC
-	TRBV5-1	few	TRBJ2-3	CASSFFLGDTDTQYF	TGCGCCAGCAGCTTTTTCCTGGGGGACACAGATACGCAGTATTTT
TRBD2	TRBV20-1	few	TRBJ2-5	CSAWTSPETQYF	TGCAGTGCTTGGACTAGCCCGGAGACCCAGTACTTC
TRBD2	TRBV20-1	-	TRBJ2-2	CSAGPGGWSGELFF	TGCAGTGCTGGCCCGGGAGGGTGGTCCGGGGAGCTGTTTTTT
-	TRBV29-1	-	TRBJ2-3	CSGTLGGGTDTQYF	TGCAGCGGGACCCTTGGGGGTGGCACAGATACGCAGTATTTT
TRBD1	TRBV7-2	many	TRBJ2-5	CASSRDRGRETQYF	TGTGCCAGCAGCCGGGACAGGGGTCGAGAGACCCAGTACTTC
-	TRBV7-8	few	TRBJ2-3	CASSKGTYTDTQYF	TGTGCCAGCAGCAAGGGGACTTACACAGATACGCAGTATTTT
TRBD2	TRBV7-3	-	TRBJ2-3	CASSSYPTGLAGVTDTQYF	TGTGCCAGCAGCTCCTACCCGACGGGACTAGCGGGGGTCACAGATACGCAGTATTTT
-	TRBV27	-	TRBJ1-5	CASRSGTPSNQPQHF	TGTGCCAGCAGGTCCGGGACACCTAGCAATCAGCCCCAGCATTTT
-	TRBV7-2	many	TRBJ2-1	CASSRAHLAQGEQFF	TGTGCCAGCAGCCGCGCCCATCTAGCCCAGGGTGAGCAGTTCTTC
TRBD1	TRBV19	-	TRBJ1-6	CASNGGQGNSPLHF	TGTGCCAGTAATGGGGGACAGGGGAATTCACCCCTCCACTTT
TRBD1	TRBV7-2	many	TRBJ1-5	CASSPGQGTQPQHF	TGTGCCAGCAGCCCGGGACAGGGGACGCAGCCCCAGCATTTT
-	TRBV29-1	many	TRBJ2-4	CSAGLGRGDIQYF	TGCAGCGCCGGGCTGGGGAGGGGGGACATTCAGTACTTC